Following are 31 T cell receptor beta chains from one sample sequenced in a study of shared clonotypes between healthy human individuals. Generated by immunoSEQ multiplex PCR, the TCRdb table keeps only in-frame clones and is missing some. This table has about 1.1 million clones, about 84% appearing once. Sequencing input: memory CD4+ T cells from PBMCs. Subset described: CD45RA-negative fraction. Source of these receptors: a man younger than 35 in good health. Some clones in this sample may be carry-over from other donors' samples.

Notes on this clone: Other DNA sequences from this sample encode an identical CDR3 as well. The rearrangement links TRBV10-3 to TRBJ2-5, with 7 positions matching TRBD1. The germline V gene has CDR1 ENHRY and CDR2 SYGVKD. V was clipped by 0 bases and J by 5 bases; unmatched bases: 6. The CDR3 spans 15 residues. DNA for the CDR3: TGTGCCATCAGTGAGTCGGAACAGGGGCGGGAGACCCAGTACTTC. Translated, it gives CAISESEQGRETQYF.

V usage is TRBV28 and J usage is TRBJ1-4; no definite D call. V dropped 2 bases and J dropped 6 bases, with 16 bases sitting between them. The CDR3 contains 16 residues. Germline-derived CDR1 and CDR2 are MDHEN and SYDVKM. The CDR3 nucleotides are TGTGCCAGCAGTTTAAGGGTCCCCGGGTCCCATGAAAAACTGTTTTTT. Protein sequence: CASSLRVPGSHEKLFF.

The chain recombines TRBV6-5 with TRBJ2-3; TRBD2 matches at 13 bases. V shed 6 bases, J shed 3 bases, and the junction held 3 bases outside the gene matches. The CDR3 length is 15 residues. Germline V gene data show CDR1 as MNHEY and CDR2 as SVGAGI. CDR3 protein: CASRLTSGRTDTQYF. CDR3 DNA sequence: TGTGCCAGCAGATTGACTAGCGGGAGGACAGATACGCAGTATTTT.

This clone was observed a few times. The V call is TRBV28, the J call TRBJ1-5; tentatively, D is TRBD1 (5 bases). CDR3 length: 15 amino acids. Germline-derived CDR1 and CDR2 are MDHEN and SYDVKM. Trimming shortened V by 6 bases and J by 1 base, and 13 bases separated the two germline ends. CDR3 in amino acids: CASSWGGDSNQPQHF. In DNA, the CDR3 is TGTGCCAGCAGCTGGGGGGGGGACAGCAATCAGCCCCAGCATTTT.

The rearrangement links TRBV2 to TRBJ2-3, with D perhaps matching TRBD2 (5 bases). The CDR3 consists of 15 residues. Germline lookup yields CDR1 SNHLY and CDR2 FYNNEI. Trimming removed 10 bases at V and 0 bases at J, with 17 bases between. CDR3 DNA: TGTGCCACCAACCCTGAAGCGGCTAGCACAGATACGCAGTATTTT. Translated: CATNPEAASTDTQYF.

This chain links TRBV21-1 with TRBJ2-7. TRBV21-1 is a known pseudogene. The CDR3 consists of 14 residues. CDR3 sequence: CASGRRGAHYEQYF. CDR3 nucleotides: TGTGCCAGCGGACGGAGGGGGGCCCACTACGAGCAGTACTTC.

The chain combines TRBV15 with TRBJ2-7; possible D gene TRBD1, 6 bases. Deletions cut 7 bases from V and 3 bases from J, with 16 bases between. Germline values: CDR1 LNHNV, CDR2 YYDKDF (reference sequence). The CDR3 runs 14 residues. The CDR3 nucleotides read TGTGCCACCACCCCGGCTAGGGGGAGCTACGAGCAGTACTTC. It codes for CATTPARGSYEQYF. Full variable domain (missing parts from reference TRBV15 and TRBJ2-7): DAMVIQNPRYQVTQFGKPVTLSCSQTLNHNVMYWYQQKSSQAPKLLFHYYDKDFNNEADTPDNFQSRRPNTSFCFLDIRSPGLGDTAMYLCATTPARGSYEQYFGPGTRLTVT.

CDR3 in amino acids: CASSLQVDQPQHF. The DNA for the CDR3 is TGTGCCAGCAGCTTACAGGTCGATCAGCCCCAGCATTTT. This chain connects TRBV5-5 to TRBJ1-5; a possible D gene is TRBD1 (5 bases). The ends were cut back, 2 bases at V and 5 bases at J, with 8 bases in the middle. The germline V gene has CDR1 SGHKS and CDR2 YYEKEE (reference sequence). This CDR3 is 13 amino acids long.

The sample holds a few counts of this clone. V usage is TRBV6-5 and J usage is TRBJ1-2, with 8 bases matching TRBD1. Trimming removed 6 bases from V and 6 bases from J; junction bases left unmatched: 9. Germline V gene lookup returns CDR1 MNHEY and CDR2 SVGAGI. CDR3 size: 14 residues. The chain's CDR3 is CASSRFDRGNGYTF. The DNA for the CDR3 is TGTGCCAGCAGCCGGTTCGACAGGGGCAATGGCTACACCTTC.

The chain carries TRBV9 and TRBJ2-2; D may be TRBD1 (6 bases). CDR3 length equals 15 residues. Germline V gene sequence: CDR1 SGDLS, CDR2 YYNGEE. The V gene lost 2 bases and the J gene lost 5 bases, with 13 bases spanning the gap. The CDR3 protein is CASSVTAGETGELFF. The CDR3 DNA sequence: TGTGCCAGCAGCGTGACGGCAGGGGAGACCGGGGAGCTGTTTTTT. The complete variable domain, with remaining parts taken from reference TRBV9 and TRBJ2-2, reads DSGVTQTPKHLITATGQRVTLRCSPRSGDLSVYWYQQSLDQGLQFLIQYYNGEERAKGNILERFSAQQFPDLHSELNLSSLELGDSALYFCASSVTAGETGELFFGEGSRLTVL.

The CDR3 bases are TGTGCCAGCAGCTTTATTCCTGGGGCGTCCCCTGGGGCCAACGTCCTGACTTTC. It codes for CASSFIPGASPGANVLTF. This chain joins TRBV11-2 and TRBJ2-6; D possibly corresponds to TRBD1 (5 bases). Germline V lookup: CDR1 SGHAT, CDR2 FQNNGV. V shed 3 bases and J shed 2 bases, with 17 bases lying between them. This CDR3 has 18 residues. Full variable domain (remainder filled in from reference TRBV11-2 and TRBJ2-6): EAGVAQSPRYKIIEKRQSVAFWCNPISGHATLYWYQQILGQGPKLLIQFQNNGVVDDSQLPKDRFSAERLKGVDSTLKIQPAKLEDSAVYLCASSFIPGASPGANVLTFGAGSRLTVL.

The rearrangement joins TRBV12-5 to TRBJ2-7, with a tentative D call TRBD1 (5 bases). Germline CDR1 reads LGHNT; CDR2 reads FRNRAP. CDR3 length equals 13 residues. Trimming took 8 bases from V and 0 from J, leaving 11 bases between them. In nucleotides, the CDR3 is TGTGCTAGTAGTGGGGCCCCCTCCTACGAGCAGTACTTC. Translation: CASSGAPSYEQYF.

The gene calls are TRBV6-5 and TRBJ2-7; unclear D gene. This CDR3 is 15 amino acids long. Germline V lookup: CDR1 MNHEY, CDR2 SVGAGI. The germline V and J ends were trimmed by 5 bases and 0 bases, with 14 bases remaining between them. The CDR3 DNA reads TGTGCCAGCAGTCTAGGGATCTCGAGCTCCTACGAGCAGTACTTC. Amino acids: CASSLGISSSYEQYF.

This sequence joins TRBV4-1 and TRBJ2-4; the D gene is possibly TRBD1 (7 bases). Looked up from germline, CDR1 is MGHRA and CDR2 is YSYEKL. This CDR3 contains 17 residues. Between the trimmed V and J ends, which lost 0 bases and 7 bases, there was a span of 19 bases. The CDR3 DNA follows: TGCGCCAGCAGCCAAGAGGAGGGGGCGCCCGGGCCGAACATTCAGTACTTC. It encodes CASSQEEGAPGPNIQYF.

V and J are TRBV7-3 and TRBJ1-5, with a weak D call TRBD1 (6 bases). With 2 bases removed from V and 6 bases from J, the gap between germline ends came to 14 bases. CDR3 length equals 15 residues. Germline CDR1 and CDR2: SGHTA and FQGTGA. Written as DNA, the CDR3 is TGTGCCAGCAGCTTAGATGGGGAGGGGGGTCAGCCCCAGCATTTT. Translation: CASSLDGEGGQPQHF.

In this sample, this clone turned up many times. Written as DNA, the CDR3 is TGTGCCAGCAGTGAAACGGGCGAGCAGTACTTC. This sequence encodes CASSETGEQYF. V and J are TRBV2 and TRBJ2-7; D unresolved. CDR3 length equals 11 residues. Germline loops: CDR1 SNHLY, CDR2 FYNNEI. V lost 2 bases to trimming and J lost 6 bases, with 5 bases between them.

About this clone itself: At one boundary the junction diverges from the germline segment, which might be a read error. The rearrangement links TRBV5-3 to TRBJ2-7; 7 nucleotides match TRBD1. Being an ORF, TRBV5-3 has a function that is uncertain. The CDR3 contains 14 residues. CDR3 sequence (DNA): TGTGCCAGCAGCTTGGGGACAGACACCTACGAGCAGTACTTC. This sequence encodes CASSLGTDTYEQYF.

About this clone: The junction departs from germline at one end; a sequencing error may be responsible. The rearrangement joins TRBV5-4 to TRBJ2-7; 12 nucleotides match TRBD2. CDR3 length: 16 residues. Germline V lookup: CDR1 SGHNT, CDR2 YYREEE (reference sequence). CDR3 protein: CTSSLGLAGFSYEQYF. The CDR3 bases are TGTACCAGCAGCCTCGGACTAGCGGGATTCTCCTACGAGCAGTACTTC.

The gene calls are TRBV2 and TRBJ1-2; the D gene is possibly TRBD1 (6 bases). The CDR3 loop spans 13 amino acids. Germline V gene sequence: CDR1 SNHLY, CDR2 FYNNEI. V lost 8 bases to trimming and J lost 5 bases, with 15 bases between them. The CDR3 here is CASAGGEGYGYTF. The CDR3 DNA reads TGTGCCAGCGCGGGGGGCGAAGGGTATGGCTACACCTTC.

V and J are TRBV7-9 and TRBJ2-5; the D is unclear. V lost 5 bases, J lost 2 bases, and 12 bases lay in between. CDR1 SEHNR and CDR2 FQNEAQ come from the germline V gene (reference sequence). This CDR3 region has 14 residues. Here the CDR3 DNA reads TGTGCCAGCAGCCCGATTAGGGTACAAGAGACCCAGTACTTC. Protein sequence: CASSPIRVQETQYF.

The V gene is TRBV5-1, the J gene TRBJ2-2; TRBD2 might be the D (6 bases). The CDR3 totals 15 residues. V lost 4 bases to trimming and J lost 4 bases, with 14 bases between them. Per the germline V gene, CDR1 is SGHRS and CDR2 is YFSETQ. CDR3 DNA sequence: TGCGCCAGCAGCCGGGGACTCCCGAGCACCGGGGAGCTGTTTTTT. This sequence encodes CASSRGLPSTGELFF.

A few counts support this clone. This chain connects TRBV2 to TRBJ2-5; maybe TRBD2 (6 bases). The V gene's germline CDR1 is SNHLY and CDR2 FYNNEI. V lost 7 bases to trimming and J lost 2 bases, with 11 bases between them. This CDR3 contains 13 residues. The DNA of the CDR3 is TGTGCCAGCATTGGGGGAGGTCAAGAGACCCAGTACTTC. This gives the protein CASIGGGQETQYF.

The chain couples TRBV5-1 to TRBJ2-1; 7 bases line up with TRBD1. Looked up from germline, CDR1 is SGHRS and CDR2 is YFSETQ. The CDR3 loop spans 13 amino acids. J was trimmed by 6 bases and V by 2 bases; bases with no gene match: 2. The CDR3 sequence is CASSLQGSNEQFF. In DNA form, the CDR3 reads TGCGCCAGCAGCTTACAGGGGAGCAATGAGCAGTTCTTC.

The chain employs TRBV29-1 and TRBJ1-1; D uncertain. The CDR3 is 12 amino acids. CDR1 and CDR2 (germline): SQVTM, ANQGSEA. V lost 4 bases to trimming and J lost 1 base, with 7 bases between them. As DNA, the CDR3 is TGCAGCGTTGGGGGTAAGAACACTGAAGCTTTCTTT. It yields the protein CSVGGKNTEAFF. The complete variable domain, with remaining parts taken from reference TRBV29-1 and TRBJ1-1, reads SAVISQKPSRDICQRGTSLTIQCQVDSQVTMMFWYRQQPGQSLTLIATANQGSEATYESGFVIDKFPISRPNLTFSTLTVSNMSPEDSSIYLCSVGGKNTEAFFGQGTRLTVV.

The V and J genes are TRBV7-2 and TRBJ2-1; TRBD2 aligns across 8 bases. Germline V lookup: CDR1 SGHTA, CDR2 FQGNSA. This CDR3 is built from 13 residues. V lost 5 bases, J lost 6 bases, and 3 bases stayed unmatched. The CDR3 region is CASSPGGGNEQFF. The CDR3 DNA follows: TGTGCCAGCAGCCCGGGGGGGGGCAATGAGCAGTTCTTC. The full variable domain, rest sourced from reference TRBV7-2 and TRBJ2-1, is GAGVSQSPSNKVTEKGKDVELRCDPISGHTALYWYRQSLGQGLEFLIYFQGNSAPDKSGLPSDRFSAERTGGSVSTLTIQRTQQEDSAVYLCASSPGGGNEQFFGPGTRLTVL.

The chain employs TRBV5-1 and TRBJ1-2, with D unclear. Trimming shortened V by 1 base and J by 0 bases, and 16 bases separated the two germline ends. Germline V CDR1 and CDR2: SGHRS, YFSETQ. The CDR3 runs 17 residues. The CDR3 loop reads CASSLNPSGRANYGYTF. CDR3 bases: TGCGCCAGCAGCTTGAACCCGTCTGGGAGGGCTAACTATGGCTACACCTTC.

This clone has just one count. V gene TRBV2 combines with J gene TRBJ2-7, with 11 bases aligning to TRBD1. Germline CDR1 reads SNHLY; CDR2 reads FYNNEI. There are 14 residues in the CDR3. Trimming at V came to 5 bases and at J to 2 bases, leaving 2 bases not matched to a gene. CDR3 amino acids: CASSPGQGAYEQYF. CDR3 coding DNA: TGTGCCAGCAGTCCGGGACAGGGGGCCTACGAGCAGTACTTC.

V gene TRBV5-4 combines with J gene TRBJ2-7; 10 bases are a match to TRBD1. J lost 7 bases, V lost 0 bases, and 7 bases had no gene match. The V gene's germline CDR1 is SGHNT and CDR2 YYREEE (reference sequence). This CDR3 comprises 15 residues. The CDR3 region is CASSLGGTGVREQYF. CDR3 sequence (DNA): TGTGCCAGCAGCTTGGGTGGGACAGGGGTGAGGGAGCAGTACTTC.

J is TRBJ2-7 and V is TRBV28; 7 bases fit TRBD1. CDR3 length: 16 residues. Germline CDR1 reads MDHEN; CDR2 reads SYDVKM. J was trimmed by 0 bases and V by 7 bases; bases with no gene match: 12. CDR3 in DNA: TGTGCCAGCATCAGGACCAAGACAGGGAACTCCTACGAGCAGTACTTC. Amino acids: CASIRTKTGNSYEQYF. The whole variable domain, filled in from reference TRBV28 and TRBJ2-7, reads DVKVTQSSRYLVKRTGEKVFLECVQDMDHENMFWYRQDPGLGLRLIYFSYDVKMKEKGDIPEGYSVSREKKERFSLILESASTNQTSMYLCASIRTKTGNSYEQYFGPGTRLTVT.

This CDR3 reads CAWRGGASNTEAFF. The CDR3 DNA reads TGTGCCTGGAGGGGGGGCGCTTCGAACACTGAAGCTTTCTTT. The chain uses TRBV30 and TRBJ1-1; TRBD1 is a possible D gene (6 bases). V was clipped by 3 bases and J by 1 base, with 12 bases between them. The CDR3 contains 14 residues. From germline, CDR1 is GTSNPN and CDR2 SVGIG (reference sequence). Looking up the rest from reference TRBV30 and TRBJ1-1 gives the full variable domain: SQTIHQWPATLVQPVGSPLSLECTVEGTSNPNLYWYRQAAGRGLQLLFYSVGIGQISSEVPQNLSASRPQDRQFILSSKKLLLSDSGFYLCAWRGGASNTEAFFGQGTRLTVV.

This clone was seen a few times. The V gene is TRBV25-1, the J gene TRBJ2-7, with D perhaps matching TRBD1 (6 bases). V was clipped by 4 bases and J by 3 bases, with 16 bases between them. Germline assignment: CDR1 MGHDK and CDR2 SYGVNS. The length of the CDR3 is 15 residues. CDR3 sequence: CASSGGTHSLYEQYF. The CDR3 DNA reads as TGTGCCAGCAGTGGAGGGACACACTCACTCTACGAGCAGTACTTC.